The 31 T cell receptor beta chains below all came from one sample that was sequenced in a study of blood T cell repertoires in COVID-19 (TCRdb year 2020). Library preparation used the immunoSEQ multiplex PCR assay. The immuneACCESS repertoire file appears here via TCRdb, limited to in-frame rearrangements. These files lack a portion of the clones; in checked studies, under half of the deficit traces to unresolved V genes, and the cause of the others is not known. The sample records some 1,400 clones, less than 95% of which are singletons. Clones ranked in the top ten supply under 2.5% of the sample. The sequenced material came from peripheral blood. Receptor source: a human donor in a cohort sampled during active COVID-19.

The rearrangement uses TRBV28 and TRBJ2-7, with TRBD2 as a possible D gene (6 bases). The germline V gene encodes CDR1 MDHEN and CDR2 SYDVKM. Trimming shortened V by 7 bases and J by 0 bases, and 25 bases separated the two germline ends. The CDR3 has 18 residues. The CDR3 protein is CASTLGLTSGRASYEQYF. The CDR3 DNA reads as TGTGCCAGCACTTTGGGACTCACCTCGGGACGGGCCTCCTACGAGCAGTACTTC. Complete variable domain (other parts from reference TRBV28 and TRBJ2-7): DVKVTQSSRYLVKRTGEKVFLECVQDMDHENMFWYRQDPGLGLRLIYFSYDVKMKEKGDIPEGYSVSREKKERFSLILESASTNQTSMYLCASTLGLTSGRASYEQYFGPGTRLTVT.

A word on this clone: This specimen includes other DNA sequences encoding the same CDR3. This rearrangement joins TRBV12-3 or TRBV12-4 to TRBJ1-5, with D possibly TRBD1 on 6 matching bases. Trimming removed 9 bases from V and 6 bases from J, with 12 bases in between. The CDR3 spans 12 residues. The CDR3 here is CASKQGTQPQHF. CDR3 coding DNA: TGTGCCAGTAAACAGGGAACTCAGCCCCAGCATTTT.

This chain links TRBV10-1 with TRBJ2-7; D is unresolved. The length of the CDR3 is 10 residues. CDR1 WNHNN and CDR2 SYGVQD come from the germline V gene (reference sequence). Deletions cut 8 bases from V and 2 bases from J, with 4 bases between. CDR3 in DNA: TGCGCCAGCCCTCCCTACGAGCAGTACTTC. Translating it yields CASPPYEQYF.

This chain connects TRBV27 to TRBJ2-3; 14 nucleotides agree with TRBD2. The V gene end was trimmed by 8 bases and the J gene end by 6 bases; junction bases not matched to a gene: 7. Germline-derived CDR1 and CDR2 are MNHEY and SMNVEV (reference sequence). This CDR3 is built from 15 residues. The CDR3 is CASLRLAGGGDTQYF. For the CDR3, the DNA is TGTGCCAGCCTTCGACTAGCGGGAGGGGGGGATACGCAGTATTTT.

This CDR3 is CASSQVSGVLGETQYF. The CDR3 nucleotides are TGTGCCAGCAGCCAAGTATCGGGGGTTCTCGGGGAGACCCAGTACTTC. The genes are TRBV14 and TRBJ2-5, with TRBD2 as a possible D gene (6 bases). The CDR3 is 16 amino acids. Trimming took 1 base from V and 5 from J, leaving 17 bases between them. The germline gives CDR1 SGHDN, CDR2 FVKESK.

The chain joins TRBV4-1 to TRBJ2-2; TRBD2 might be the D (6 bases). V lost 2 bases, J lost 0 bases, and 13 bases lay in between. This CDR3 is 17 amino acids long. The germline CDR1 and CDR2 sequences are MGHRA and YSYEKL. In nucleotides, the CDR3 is TGCGCCAGCAGCCAATTTAGCGGAACTTCGAACACCGGGGAGCTGTTTTTT. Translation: CASSQFSGTSNTGELFF.

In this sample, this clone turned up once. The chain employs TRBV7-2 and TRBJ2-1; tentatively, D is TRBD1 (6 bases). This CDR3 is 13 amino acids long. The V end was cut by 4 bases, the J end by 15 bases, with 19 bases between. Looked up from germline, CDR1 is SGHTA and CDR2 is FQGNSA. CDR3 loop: CASSYAMTGDGFF. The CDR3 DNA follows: TGTGCCAGCAGCTACGCCATGACAGGCGACGGGTTCTTC. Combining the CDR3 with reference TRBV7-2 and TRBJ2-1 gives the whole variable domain GAGVSQSPSNKVTEKGKDVELRCDPISGHTALYWYRQSLGQGLEFLIYFQGNSAPDKSGLPSDRFSAERTGGSVSTLTIQRTQQEDSAVYLCASSYAMTGDGFFGPGTRLTVL.

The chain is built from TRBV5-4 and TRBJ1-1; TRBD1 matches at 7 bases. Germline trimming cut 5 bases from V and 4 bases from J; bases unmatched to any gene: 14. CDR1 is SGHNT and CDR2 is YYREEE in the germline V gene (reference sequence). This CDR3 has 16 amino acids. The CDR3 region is CASSFGVVAGGTEAFF. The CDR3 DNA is TGTGCCAGCAGTTTTGGGGTTGTGGCAGGGGGCACTGAAGCTTTCTTT.

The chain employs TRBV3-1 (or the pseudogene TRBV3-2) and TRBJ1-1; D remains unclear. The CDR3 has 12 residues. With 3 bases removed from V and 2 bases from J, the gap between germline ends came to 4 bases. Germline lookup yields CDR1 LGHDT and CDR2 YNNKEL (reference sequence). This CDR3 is CASSHSNTEAFF. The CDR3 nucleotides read TGTGCCAGCAGCCACTCCAACACTGAAGCTTTCTTT.

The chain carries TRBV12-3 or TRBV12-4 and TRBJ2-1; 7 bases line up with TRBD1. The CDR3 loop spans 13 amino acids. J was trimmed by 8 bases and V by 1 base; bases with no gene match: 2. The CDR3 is CASSLGQGHEQFF. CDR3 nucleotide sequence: TGTGCCAGCAGTTTAGGACAGGGTCATGAGCAGTTCTTC.

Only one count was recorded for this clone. For the CDR3, the DNA is TGTGCCACCAGTGACCCGAGGGACAGGGTCTACAATGAGCAGTTCTTC. It yields the protein CATSDPRDRVYNEQFF. The chain recombines TRBV24-1 with TRBJ2-1; 9 nucleotides line up with TRBD1. The germline CDR1 and CDR2 sequences are KGHDR and SFDVKD. V shed 4 bases, J shed 3 bases, and the junction held 6 bases outside the gene matches. The CDR3 contains 16 residues.

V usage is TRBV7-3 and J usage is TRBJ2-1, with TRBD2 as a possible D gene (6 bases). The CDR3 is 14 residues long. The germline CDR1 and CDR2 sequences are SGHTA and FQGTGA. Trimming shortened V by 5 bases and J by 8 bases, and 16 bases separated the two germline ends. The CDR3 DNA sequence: TGTGCCAGCAGCCCGGGACTTCAGAAGGATGAGCAGTTCTTC. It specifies CASSPGLQKDEQFF.

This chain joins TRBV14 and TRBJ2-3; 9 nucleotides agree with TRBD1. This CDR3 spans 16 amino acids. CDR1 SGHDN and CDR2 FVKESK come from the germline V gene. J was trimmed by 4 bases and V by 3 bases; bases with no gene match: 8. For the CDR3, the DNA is TGTGCCAGCAGCCACCGGGGACAGGGTATCGCAGATACGCAGTATTTT. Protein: CASSHRGQGIADTQYF. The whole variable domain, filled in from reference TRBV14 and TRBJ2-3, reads EAGVTQFPSHSVIEKGQTVTLRCDPISGHDNLYWYRRVMGKEIKFLLHFVKESKQDESGMPNNRFLAERTGGTYSTLKVQPAELEDSGVYFCASSHRGQGIADTQYFGPGTRLTVL.

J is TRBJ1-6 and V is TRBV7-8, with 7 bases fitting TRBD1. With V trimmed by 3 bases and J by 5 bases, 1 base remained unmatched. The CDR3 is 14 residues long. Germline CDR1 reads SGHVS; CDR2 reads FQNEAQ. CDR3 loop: CASSFGQDNSPLHF. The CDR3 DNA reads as TGTGCCAGCAGCTTCGGACAGGATAATTCACCCCTCCACTTT. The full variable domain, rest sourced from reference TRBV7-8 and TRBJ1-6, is GAGVSQSPRYKVAKRGQDVALRCDPISGHVSLFWYQQALGQGPEFLTYFQNEAQLDKSGLPSDRFFAERPEGSVSTLKIQRTQQEDSAVYLCASSFGQDNSPLHFGNGTRLTVT.

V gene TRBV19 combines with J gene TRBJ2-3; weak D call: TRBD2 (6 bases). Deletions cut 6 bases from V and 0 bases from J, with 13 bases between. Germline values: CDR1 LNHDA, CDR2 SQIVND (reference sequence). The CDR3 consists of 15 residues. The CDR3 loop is CASSLWGTSTDTQYF. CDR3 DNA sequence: TGTGCCAGTAGCTTATGGGGGACTAGCACAGATACGCAGTATTTT.

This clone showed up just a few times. The CDR3 sequence is CATSDSRQGPNTEAFF. The CDR3 DNA reads TGTGCCACCAGTGATTCCCGTCAGGGTCCGAACACTGAAGCTTTCTTT. The V and J genes are TRBV24-1 and TRBJ1-1; D possibly corresponds to TRBD1 (5 bases). Germline V gene lookup returns CDR1 KGHDR and CDR2 SFDVKD. This CDR3 contains 16 residues. The V gene lost 2 bases and the J gene lost 1 base, with 13 bases spanning the gap.

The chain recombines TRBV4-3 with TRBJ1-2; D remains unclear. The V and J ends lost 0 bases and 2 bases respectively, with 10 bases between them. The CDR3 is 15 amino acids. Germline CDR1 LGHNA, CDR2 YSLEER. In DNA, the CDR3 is TGCGCCAGCAGCCAAGATGAGGGAGCAAACTATGGCTACACCTTC. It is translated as CASSQDEGANYGYTF.

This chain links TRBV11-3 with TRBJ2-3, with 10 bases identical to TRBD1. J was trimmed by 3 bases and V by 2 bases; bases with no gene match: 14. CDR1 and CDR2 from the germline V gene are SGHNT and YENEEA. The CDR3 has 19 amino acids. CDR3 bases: TGTGCCAGCAGCTTAACCCCTCGACAGGGGGCTTCCCTGACAGATACGCAGTATTTT. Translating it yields CASSLTPRQGASLTDTQYF.

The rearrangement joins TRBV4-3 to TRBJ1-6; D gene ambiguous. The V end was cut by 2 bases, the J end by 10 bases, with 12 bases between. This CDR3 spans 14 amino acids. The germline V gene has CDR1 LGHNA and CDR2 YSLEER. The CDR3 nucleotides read TGCGCCAGCAGCCAAATTGAGAGGGTCTCACCCCTCCACTTT. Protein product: CASSQIERVSPLHF.

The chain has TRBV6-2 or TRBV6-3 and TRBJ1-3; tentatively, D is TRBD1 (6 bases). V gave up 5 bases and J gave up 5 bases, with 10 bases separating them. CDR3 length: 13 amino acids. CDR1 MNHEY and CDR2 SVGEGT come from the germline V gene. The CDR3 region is CASSQQGRNTIYF. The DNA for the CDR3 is TGTGCCAGCAGTCAACAGGGAAGAAACACCATATATTTT.

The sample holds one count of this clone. CDR3 sequence: CASSSAPPGDTSTDTQYF. CDR3 bases: TGTGCCAGCAGCTCCGCCCCCCCCGGAGATACTAGCACAGATACGCAGTATTTT. V and J are TRBV5-8 and TRBJ2-3; D gene ambiguous. Trimming shortened V by 3 bases and J by 0 bases, and 20 bases separated the two germline ends. Germline V lookup: CDR1 SGHTS, CDR2 YDEGEE. The CDR3 extends over 18 amino acids. Looking up the rest from reference TRBV5-8 and TRBJ2-3 gives the full variable domain: EAGVTQSPTHLIKTRGQQATLRCSPISGHTSVYWYQQALGLGLQFLLWYDEGEERNRGNFPPRFSGRQFPNYSSELNVNALELEDSALYLCASSSAPPGDTSTDTQYFGPGTRLTVL.

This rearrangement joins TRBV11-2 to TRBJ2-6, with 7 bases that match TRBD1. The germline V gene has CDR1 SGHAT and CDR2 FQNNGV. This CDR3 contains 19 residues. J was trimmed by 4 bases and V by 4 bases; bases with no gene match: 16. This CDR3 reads CASSSLIVDRVRGANVLTF. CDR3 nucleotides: TGTGCCAGCAGCTCCCTCATTGTTGACAGGGTTCGAGGGGCCAACGTCCTGACTTTC.

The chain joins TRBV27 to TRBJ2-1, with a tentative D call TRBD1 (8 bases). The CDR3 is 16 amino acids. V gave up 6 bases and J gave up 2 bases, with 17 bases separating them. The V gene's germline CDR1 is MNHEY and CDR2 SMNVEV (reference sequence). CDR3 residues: CASRGLQGDPYNEQFF. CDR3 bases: TGTGCCAGCAGGGGACTACAGGGGGATCCCTACAATGAGCAGTTCTTC.

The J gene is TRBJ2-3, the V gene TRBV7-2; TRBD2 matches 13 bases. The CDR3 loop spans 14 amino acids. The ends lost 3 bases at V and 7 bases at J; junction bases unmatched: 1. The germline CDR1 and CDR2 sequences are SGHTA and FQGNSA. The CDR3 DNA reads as TGTGCCAGCAGCTTGGGACTAGCGGGGTATACGCAGTATTTT. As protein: CASSLGLAGYTQYF.

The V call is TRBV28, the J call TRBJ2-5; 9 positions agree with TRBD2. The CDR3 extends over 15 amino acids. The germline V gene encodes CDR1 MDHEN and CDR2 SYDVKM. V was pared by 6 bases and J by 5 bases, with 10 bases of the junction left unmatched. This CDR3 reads CASRLAGAAGETQYF. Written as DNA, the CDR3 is TGTGCCAGCAGGTTAGCGGGAGCGGCCGGGGAGACCCAGTACTTC.

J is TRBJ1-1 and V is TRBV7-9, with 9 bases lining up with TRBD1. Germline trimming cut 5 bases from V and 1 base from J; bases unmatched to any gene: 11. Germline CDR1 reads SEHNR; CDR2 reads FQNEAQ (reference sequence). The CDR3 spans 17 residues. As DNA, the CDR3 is TGTGCCAGCAGCACCACCGGGACAGGGAACCCGAACACTGAAGCTTTCTTT. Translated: CASSTTGTGNPNTEAFF.

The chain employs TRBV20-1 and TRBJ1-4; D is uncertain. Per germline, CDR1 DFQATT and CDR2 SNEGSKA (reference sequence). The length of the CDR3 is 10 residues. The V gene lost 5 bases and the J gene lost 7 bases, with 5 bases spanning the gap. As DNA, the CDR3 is TGCAGTGCTTCGAGTGAAAAACTGTTTTTT. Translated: CSASSEKLFF.

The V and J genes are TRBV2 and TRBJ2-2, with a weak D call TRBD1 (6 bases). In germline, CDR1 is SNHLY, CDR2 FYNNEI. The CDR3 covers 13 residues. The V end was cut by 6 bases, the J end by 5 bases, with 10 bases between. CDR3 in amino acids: CASSAGETGELFF. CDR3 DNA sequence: TGTGCCAGCAGCGCAGGGGAGACCGGGGAGCTGTTTTTT.

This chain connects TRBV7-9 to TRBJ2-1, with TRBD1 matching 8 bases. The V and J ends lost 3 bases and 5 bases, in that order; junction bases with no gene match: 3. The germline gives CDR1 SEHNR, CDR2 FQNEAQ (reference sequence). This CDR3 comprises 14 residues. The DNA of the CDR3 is TGTGCCAGCAGCTTGGTACAGGGGGACAATGAGCAGTTCTTC. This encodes CASSLVQGDNEQFF. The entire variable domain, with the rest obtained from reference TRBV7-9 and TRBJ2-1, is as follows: DTGVSQNPRHKITKRGQNVTFRCDPISEHNRLYWYRQTLGQGPEFLTYFQNEAQLEKSRLLSDRFSAERPKGSFSTLEIQRTEQGDSAMYLCASSLVQGDNEQFFGPGTRLTVL.

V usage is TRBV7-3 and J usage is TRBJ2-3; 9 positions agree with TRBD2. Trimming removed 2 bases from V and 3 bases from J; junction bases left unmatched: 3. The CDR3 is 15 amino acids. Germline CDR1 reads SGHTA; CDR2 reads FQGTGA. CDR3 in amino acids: CASSLAGGPTDTQYF. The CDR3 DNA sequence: TGTGCCAGCAGCTTAGCGGGAGGGCCAACAGATACGCAGTATTTT.

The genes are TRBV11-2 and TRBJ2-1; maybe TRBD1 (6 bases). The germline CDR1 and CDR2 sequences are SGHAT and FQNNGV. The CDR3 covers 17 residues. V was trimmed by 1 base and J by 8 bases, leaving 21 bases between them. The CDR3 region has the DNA TGTGCCAGCAGCTTAGCCGCAGGGGAACGGTGGAGAGATGAGCAGTTCTTC. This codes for CASSLAAGERWRDEQFF.